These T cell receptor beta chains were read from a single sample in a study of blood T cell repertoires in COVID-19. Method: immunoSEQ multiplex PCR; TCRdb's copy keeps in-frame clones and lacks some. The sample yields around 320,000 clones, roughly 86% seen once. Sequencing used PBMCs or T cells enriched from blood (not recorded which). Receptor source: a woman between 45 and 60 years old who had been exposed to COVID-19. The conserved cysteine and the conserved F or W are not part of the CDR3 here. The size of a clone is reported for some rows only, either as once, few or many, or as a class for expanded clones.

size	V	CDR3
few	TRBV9	ASSGRTGGPDTQY
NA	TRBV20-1	SASLRDNQPQH
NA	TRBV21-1	ASSNPGTGFSETQY
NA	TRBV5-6	ASSWTSGGARATDTQY
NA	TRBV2	ASTRLTSGGTDTQY
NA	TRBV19	ASRRPGLGIPNEQF
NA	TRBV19	ASSRAPQGAAF
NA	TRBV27	ASSLNGVGTDTQY
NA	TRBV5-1	ASKRTGVSTDTQY
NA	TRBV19	ASSIGTEATNEKLF
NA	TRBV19	ASSPGTGGNSPLH
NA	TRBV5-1	ASSPNFSGNTIY
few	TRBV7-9	ASSLGAVEEKLF
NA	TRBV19	ASSTRDYPNYGYT
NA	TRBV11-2	ASSLRTGRWDEQF
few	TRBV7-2	ASRRQVDSSYNEQF